This T cell receptor (beta chain) comes out of a study of patients and donors after allogeneic stem cell transplantation. TCRdb re-called the RT-PCR reads through MiXCR, storing one row per CDR3 protein. The top ten hold roughly 6% of the sample, which has about 960,000 distinct CDR3 sequences, about a sixth seen once. The CDR3 has 16 residues. V dropped 4 bases and J dropped 7; count of bases not matched to a gene: 11. The germline gives CDR1 SEHNR, CDR2 FQNEAQ (reference sequence). The chain is built from TRBV7-9 and TRBJ2-2, with 8 bases identical to TRBD2. The sequence was collected from a human donor who was either an allogeneic HSCT recipient or a stem cell or donor lymphocyte infusion donor (not recorded which). It is not recorded whose cells these are; they may come from a transplant donor. The sample consisted of blood, either unsorted or a sorted T cell fraction (not recorded which). The CDR3 reads CASSSLAGPDFGELFF. For the CDR3, the DNA is TGTGCCAGCAGCTCCTTAGCGGGGCCCGATTTCGGGGAGCTGTTTTTT.